The 18 T cell receptor beta chains presented below share a single source sample, sequenced in a study of cytomegalovirus exposure and HLA in healthy donors. Here immunoSEQ multiplex PCR was the method, and the copy in TCRdb shows in-frame clones only, minus some. There are 160,000 or so clones in the sample; approximately 87% occur only once, and about 1.5% lies in the top ten. The sample taken for sequencing was PBMCs. These receptors came from a woman aged 25 to 39 in good health and CMV-seronegative.

This clone was observed a few times. The chain employs TRBV5-8 and TRBJ1-5; D is unresolved. Germline CDR1 SGHTS, CDR2 YDEGEE. The CDR3 sequence is 15 residues long. Trimming stripped 5 bases from V and 10 bases from J, with 22 bases between. CDR3 region: CASRQSGRADLPQHF. The CDR3 DNA reads as TGTGCCAGCAGACAAAGCGGCCGGGCAGACTTACCCCAGCATTTT.

This chain joins TRBV11-2 and TRBJ1-6; possible D gene TRBD1, 6 bases. CDR3 length: 17 residues. The V and J ends lost 5 bases and 7 bases respectively, with 21 bases between them. The germline CDR1 and CDR2 sequences are SGHAT and FQNNGV. The CDR3 here is CASSTGQPISNNSPLHF. The CDR3 DNA reads as TGTGCCAGCAGCACCGGACAGCCGATATCAAACAATTCACCCCTCCACTTT.

This clone was seen only a few times. The V and J genes are TRBV30 and TRBJ2-7; 8 bases fit TRBD1. V lost 3 bases to trimming and J lost 6 bases; unmatched junction nucleotides: 4. The germline gives CDR1 GTSNPN, CDR2 SVGIG (reference sequence). The CDR3 totals 12 residues. The CDR3 loop is CAWSAGGGEQYF. As DNA, the CDR3 is TGTGCCTGGAGCGCAGGGGGCGGCGAGCAGTACTTC.

This chain joins TRBV7-6 and TRBJ2-7; maybe TRBD1 (6 bases). The CDR3 totals 13 residues. Deletions cut 4 bases from V and 0 bases from J, with 7 bases between. CDR1 and CDR2 (germline): SGHVS, FNYEAQ. The CDR3 region has the DNA TGTGCCAGCAGCTCAGGGGTCTCCTACGAGCAGTACTTC. It is translated as CASSSGVSYEQYF.

The chain carries TRBV7-2 and TRBJ1-1; D is unclear. Between the trimmed V and J ends, which lost 0 bases and 6 bases, there was a span of 11 bases. The CDR3 is made up of 14 amino acids. Germline assignment: CDR1 SGHTA and CDR2 FQGNSA. The CDR3 is CASSLAPGKPEAFF. The CDR3, as DNA: TGTGCCAGCAGCTTAGCGCCGGGAAAACCTGAAGCTTTCTTT.

This sequence joins TRBV19 and TRBJ1-1, with D tentatively TRBD1 (5 bases). CDR1 LNHDA and CDR2 SQIVND come from the germline V gene (reference sequence). The CDR3 has 12 residues. Trimming stripped 5 bases from V and 5 bases from J, with 9 bases between. DNA of the CDR3: TGTGCCAGTAGTGCCAGGGTTACTGAAGCTTTCTTT. It specifies CASSARVTEAFF.

The genes are TRBV7-9 and TRBJ1-1; D is perhaps TRBD1 (5 bases). Germline CDR1 reads SEHNR; CDR2 reads FQNEAQ (reference sequence). V gave up 5 bases and J gave up 5 bases, with 15 bases separating them. The CDR3 is made up of 14 amino acids. As DNA, the CDR3 is TGTGCCAGCAGCGTAGAGACAGCCCCAACTGAAGCTTTCTTT. Residues: CASSVETAPTEAFF. The entire variable domain, with the rest obtained from reference TRBV7-9 and TRBJ1-1, is as follows: DTGVSQNPRHKITKRGQNVTFRCDPISEHNRLYWYRQTLGQGPEFLTYFQNEAQLEKSRLLSDRFSAERPKGSFSTLEIQRTEQGDSAMYLCASSVETAPTEAFFGQGTRLTVV.

The table lists this clone with a count of one. The CDR3 is CASSARTSGGYNEQFF. The CDR3 bases are TGCGCCAGCAGTGCCCGGACTAGCGGGGGATACAATGAGCAGTTCTTC. This sequence joins TRBV10-2 and TRBJ2-1; 13 nucleotides match TRBD2. This CDR3 is 16 amino acids long. J lost 4 bases, V lost 4 bases, and 4 bases had no gene match. CDR1 is WSHSY, CDR2 SAAADI, per germline.

The J gene is TRBJ2-7, the V gene TRBV2, with TRBD2 identical over 13 bases. V was pared by 5 bases and J by 2 bases, with 3 bases of the junction left unmatched. The length of the CDR3 is 15 residues. Germline V gene sequence: CDR1 SNHLY, CDR2 FYNNEI. CDR3 amino acids: CASSYGTSGTYEQYF. For the CDR3, the DNA is TGTGCCAGCAGTTACGGGACTAGCGGGACCTACGAGCAGTACTTC.

The rearrangement uses TRBV18 and TRBJ2-7, with TRBD2 matching 7 bases. Looked up from germline, CDR1 is KGHSH and CDR2 is LQKENI. Trimming cost V 0 bases and J 5 bases; bases outside gene matches: 1. The CDR3 length is 13 residues. CDR3 coding DNA: TGTGCCAGCTCACCACCGGGAGGGGACGAGCAGTACTTC. It yields the protein CASSPPGGDEQYF.

J is TRBJ1-1 and V is TRBV5-1; TRBD1 agrees at 8 bases. Germline assignment: CDR1 SGHRS and CDR2 YFSETQ. The CDR3 is 16 residues long. Trimming at V came to 4 bases and at J to 0 bases, leaving 8 bases not matched to a gene. CDR3 DNA sequence: TGCGCCAGCAGCCCTCAAAGGACAGGGATGAACACTGAAGCTTTCTTT. This codes for CASSPQRTGMNTEAFF.

This clone was seen a few times. This chain joins TRBV5-6 and TRBJ2-7, with 9 bases fitting TRBD1. Germline lookup yields CDR1 SGHDT and CDR2 YYEEEE. CDR3 length: 15 residues. The J segment lost 6 bases and the V segment lost 2 bases, leaving 9 bases of the junction unmatched. Here the CDR3 reads CASSFRNRGQSEQYF. The CDR3 bases are TGTGCCAGCAGCTTCCGTAACAGGGGGCAAAGCGAGCAGTACTTC.

This chain connects TRBV5-4 to TRBJ1-6; no clear D gene. The germline CDR1 and CDR2 sequences are SGHNT and YYREEE (reference sequence). The CDR3 sequence is 13 residues long. V gave up 3 bases and J gave up 11 bases, with 12 bases separating them. The CDR3 DNA is TGTGCCAGCAGCTCCCCCCGGGAGGCACCCCTCCACTTT. It translates to CASSSPREAPLHF.

The chain combines TRBV29-1 with TRBJ1-2; TRBD1 is a possible D gene (6 bases). Trimming pared 5 bases from V and 8 bases from J, leaving 12 bases between. CDR1 and CDR2 from the germline V gene are SQVTM and ANQGSEA. This CDR3 region has 11 residues. Written as DNA, the CDR3 is TGCAGCGTTAGAGGACAGTACGGCTACACCTTC. Protein sequence: CSVRGQYGYTF.

This clone was observed a single time. The gene calls are TRBV11-2 and TRBJ1-2; D is undetermined. Trimming took off 3 bases at V and 0 bases at J, with 11 bases between the two ends. CDR1 is SGHAT, CDR2 FQNNGV, per germline. This CDR3 region has 15 residues. The CDR3, as DNA: TGTGCCAGCAGCTTGCGACACCAAGCTAACTATGGCTACACCTTC. Amino acid sequence: CASSLRHQANYGYTF.

This clone was observed once. The CDR3 region has the DNA TGTGCCAGCAGGCTTCCGACAGGAAACACCGGGGAGCTGTTTTTT. Encoded protein: CASRLPTGNTGELFF. The chain is built from TRBV7-9 and TRBJ2-2; maybe TRBD1 (6 bases). Germline CDR1 and CDR2: SEHNR and FQNEAQ (reference sequence). The CDR3 loop spans 15 amino acids. V dropped 6 bases and J dropped 2 bases, with 13 bases sitting between them.

The V call is TRBV4-2, the J call TRBJ2-1; 12 bases align to TRBD2. The CDR3 is 16 amino acids. Trimming at V came to 1 base and at J to 7 bases, leaving 5 bases not matched to a gene. CDR1 is LGHNA, CDR2 YNFKEQ, per germline. CDR3 loop: CASSQVLAGGWNEQFF. CDR3 sequence (DNA): TGTGCCAGCAGCCAAGTACTAGCGGGGGGTTGGAATGAGCAGTTCTTC.

The chain uses TRBV4-1 and TRBJ1-2; 9 bases line up with TRBD1. The V segment lost 4 bases and the J segment 6 bases; nucleotides outside the gene matches: 9. Germline V CDR1 and CDR2: MGHRA, YSYEKL. The length of the CDR3 is 15 residues. This CDR3 is CASSPTGGTGNGYTF. The CDR3 DNA follows: TGCGCCAGCAGCCCGACAGGGGGGACAGGGAATGGCTACACCTTC.